A selection of T cell receptor beta chains follows, all from one sample in a study of cytomegalovirus exposure and HLA in healthy donors. Sequencing used immunoSEQ multiplex PCR; TCRdb keeps in-frame clones, though not all of them. The data contain 35,000 to 45,000 clones, 60% to 70% of them singletons. The sample was PBMCs. The origin of the receptors is a man aged 60-69 years in good health and CMV-seropositive. CDR3s include the opening cysteine and the closing phenylalanine or tryptophan. D genes are given only for firm matches. The size of a clone is reported for some rows only, either as once, few or many, or as a class for expanded clones.

clone_size,d_call,v_call,j_call,cdr3_aa,cdr3_nt
NA,NA,TRBV2,TRBJ1-1,CASSVRAVTEAFF,TGTGCCAGCAGTGTCAGGGCCGTCACTGAAGCTTTCTTT
NA,TRBD1,TRBV5-4,TRBJ2-6,CASSADRGAGANVLTF,TGTGCCAGCAGCGCGGACAGGGGGGCTGGGGCCAACGTCCTGACTTTC
NA,NA,TRBV28,TRBJ1-6,CASSVQGYNSPLHF,TGTGCCAGCAGCGTACAGGGTTATAATTCACCCCTCCACTTT
NA,TRBD2,TRBV9,TRBJ2-7,CASSVGASGIYEQYF,TGTGCCAGCAGCGTAGGGGCCAGCGGGATCTACGAGCAGTACTTC
NA,NA,TRBV6-5,TRBJ1-2,CASSRRGYGYTF,TGTGCCAGCAGCCGACGGGGTTATGGCTACACCTTC
NA,NA,TRBV7-2,TRBJ1-1,CASSLGAGYGLVTEAFF,TGTGCCAGCAGCTTAGGGGCAGGGTATGGGCTTGTCACTGAAGCTTTCTTT
NA,TRBD2,TRBV14,TRBJ2-1,CASTFMAGDEQFF,TGTGCCAGCACCTTTATGGCGGGAGATGAGCAGTTCTTC
NA,NA,TRBV5-8,TRBJ2-3,CASSPLSTDTQYF,TGTGCCAGCAGCCCCCTGAGCACAGATACGCAGTATTTT
NA,TRBD2,TRBV4-3,TRBJ2-5,CASSQDRGVAGDAETQYF,TGCGCCAGCAGCCAAGATAGGGGAGTCGCGGGAGATGCAGAGACCCAGTACTTC
NA,NA,TRBV4-1,TRBJ2-7,CASSQLEGLGEEQYF,TGCGCCAGCAGCCAACTGGAGGGACTGGGTGAGGAGCAGTACTTC
once,TRBD2,TRBV2,TRBJ2-7,CASGGGLSYEQYF,TGTGCCAGCGGGGGGGGACTATCCTACGAGCAGTACTTC
NA,NA,TRBV21-1,TRBJ1-5,CASSGRDRGLSNQPQHF,TGTGCCAGCAGCGGACGGGACAGGGGGCTTAGCAATCAGCCCCAGCATTTT
NA,TRBD2,TRBV6-1,TRBJ2-7,CASSDLMTSYYEQYF,TGTGCCAGCAGTGACCTGATGACTAGCTACTACGAGCAGTACTTC
NA,TRBD2,TRBV9,TRBJ2-3,CASSPGLASSTDTQYF,TGTGCCAGCAGCCCAGGACTAGCGAGCAGCACAGATACGCAGTATTTT
NA,NA,TRBV28,TRBJ2-1,CASSLGRGNEQFF,TGTGCCAGCAGTTTGGGCAGGGGCAATGAGCAGTTCTTC
NA,TRBD1,TRBV6-6,TRBJ1-5,CASSYSTQGAGQPQHF,TGTGCCAGCAGTTACTCAACCCAGGGGGCCGGGCAGCCCCAGCATTTT
NA,TRBD1,TRBV30,TRBJ2-7,CAWSAAGQGFYEQYF,TGTGCCTGGAGTGCAGCAGGACAGGGCTTCTACGAGCAGTACTTC
NA,NA,TRBV5-7,TRBJ2-7,CASSRGQSLYEQYF,TGTGCCAGCAGTAGGGGACAATCCCTCTACGAGCAGTACTTC
NA,NA,TRBV4-3,TRBJ2-5,CASSPSVWETQYF,TGCGCCAGCAGCCCTAGCGTGTGGGAGACCCAGTACTTC
many,TRBD2,TRBV14,TRBJ2-1,CASSLGTTWNEQFF,TGTGCCAGCAGCCTTGGGACTACTTGGAATGAGCAGTTCTTC
few,TRBD1,TRBV7-6,TRBJ2-3,CASSLGQGDTQYF,TGTGCCAGCAGCTTAGGACAGGGGGATACGCAGTATTTT
once,NA,TRBV11-2,TRBJ1-3,CASSLDLVNTIYF,TGTGCCAGCAGCTTAGATCTTGTAAACACCATATATTTT
few,NA,TRBV7-9,TRBJ2-3,CASSLTLGLTTDTQYF,TGTGCCAGCAGCTTAACTTTGGGACTGACCACAGATACGCAGTATTTT
NA,TRBD1,TRBV5-3,TRBJ2-4,CARSQGTGDPTVAKNIQYF,TGTGCCAGAAGCCAGGGGACAGGGGATCCGACTGTAGCCAAAAACATTCAGTACTTC
NA,TRBD1,TRBV2,TRBJ1-1,CASRGGDRIYTEAFF,TGTGCCAGCAGGGGGGGGGACAGGATTTACACTGAAGCTTTCTTT
NA,NA,TRBV19,TRBJ2-7,CASSASGTTSYEQYF,TGTGCCAGTAGTGCATCAGGGACAACATCCTACGAGCAGTACTTC
NA,NA,TRBV5-1,TRBJ2-3,CASSANTDTQYF,TGCGCCAGCAGCGCGAACACAGATACGCAGTATTTT
NA,NA,TRBV30,TRBJ2-5,CAWDIYQETQYF,TGTGCCTGGGACATTTACCAAGAGACCCAGTACTTC
few,NA,TRBV2,TRBJ2-1,CASSLGGTPYNEQFF,TGTGCCAGCAGTTTAGGCGGGACCCCCTACAATGAGCAGTTCTTC
NA,NA,TRBV29-1,TRBJ2-6,CSVRGPGANVLTF,TGCAGCGTCAGGGGTCCTGGGGCCAACGTCCTGACTTTC
NA,NA,TRBV10-3,TRBJ2-1,CAISDIGPGNNEQFF,TGTGCCATCAGTGATATCGGGCCCGGGAACAATGAGCAGTTCTTC
once,NA,TRBV6-1,TRBJ2-3,CASSEGASTDTQYF,TGTGCCAGCAGTGAAGGGGCTAGCACAGATACGCAGTATTTT
few,TRBD2,TRBV5-6,TRBJ2-1,CASSLGLAGGRRSYNEQFF,TGTGCCAGCAGCTTGGGGCTAGCGGGAGGACGCCGCTCCTACAATGAGCAGTTCTTC
NA,NA,TRBV7-9,TRBJ1-4,CASSPYQNEKLFF,TGTGCCAGCAGCCCTTATCAGAATGAAAAACTGTTTTTT
NA,NA,TRBV5-4,TRBJ2-6,CASSGGTDHSGANVLTF,TGTGCCAGCAGCGGCGGGACAGATCACTCTGGGGCCAACGTCCTGACTTTC
NA,NA,TRBV7-2,TRBJ1-5,CASSLDTYSNQPQHF,TGTGCCAGCAGCCTGGACACTTATAGCAATCAGCCCCAGCATTTT
NA,TRBD1,TRBV6-1,TRBJ2-6,CASSGQGVTLSGANVLTF,TGTGCCAGCAGTGGCCAGGGGGTTACCCTCTCTGGGGCCAACGTCCTGACTTTC
medium-sized,TRBD1,TRBV28,TRBJ2-1,CASSSPGQGLTYNEQFF,TGTGCCAGCAGTTCCCCCGGACAGGGGTTGACCTACAATGAGCAGTTCTTC
NA,TRBD2,TRBV29-1,TRBJ2-7,CSVGTSGTYEQYF,TGCAGCGTTGGGACTAGCGGAACCTACGAGCAGTACTTC
NA,NA,TRBV7-9,TRBJ2-3,CASSLGTRTDTQYF,TGTGCCAGCAGCTTAGGTACTCGCACAGATACGCAGTATTTT
few,NA,TRBV6-5,TRBJ1-4,CASSSQRGEKLFF,TGTGCCAGCAGTTCACAGAGGGGGGAAAAACTGTTTTTT
NA,TRBD2,TRBV2,TRBJ2-2,CASRTTSAGELFF,TGTGCCAGCAGAACGACTAGCGCCGGGGAGCTGTTTTTT
NA,NA,TRBV7-2,TRBJ2-1,CASIRTGTWNEQFF,TGTGCCAGCATCAGAACCGGGACTTGGAATGAGCAGTTCTTC
NA,NA,TRBV5-1,TRBJ2-1,CASSHGGTRDEQFF,TGCGCCAGCAGCCATGGGGGGACCAGGGACGAGCAGTTCTTC
NA,NA,TRBV6-1,TRBJ1-4,CASSHGGNNNEKLFF,TGTGCCAGCAGTCACGGAGGGAATAATAATGAAAAACTGTTTTTT
NA,NA,TRBV28,TRBJ1-2,CASSLRGGAGNYGYTF,TGTGCCAGCAGTTTGCGAGGTGGGGCTGGTAACTATGGCTACACCTTC
NA,NA,TRBV10-3,TRBJ1-2,CAISESVRGRSGYTF,TGTGCCATCAGTGAGTCGGTCAGGGGACGAAGTGGCTACACCTTC
few,TRBD2,TRBV7-2,TRBJ2-1,CASSSIAGGGDEQFF,TGTGCCAGCAGCTCAATAGCGGGAGGGGGTGATGAGCAGTTCTTC
NA,TRBD2,TRBV7-6,TRBJ2-4,CASSLGGLAGGLAKNIQYF,TGTGCCAGCAGCTTAGGTGGACTAGCGGGGGGTCTAGCCAAAAACATTCAGTACTTC
NA,NA,TRBV7-9,TRBJ1-1,CASSLTGTEAFF,TGTGCCAGCAGCTTAACCGGGACAGAAGCTTTCTTT
NA,NA,TRBV6-6,TRBJ2-3,CASSYWGNTDTQYF,TGTGCCAGCAGTTACTGGGGCAACACAGATACGCAGTATTTT
NA,NA,TRBV7-2,TRBJ2-1,CASSLSYPGRLVANNEQFF,TGTGCCAGCAGCTTAAGTTACCCCGGTCGCCTAGTGGCAAACAATGAGCAGTTCTTC
NA,NA,TRBV28,TRBJ1-3,CAIKGYGNTIYF,TGTGCCATCAAGGGGTATGGAAACACCATATATTTT
few,NA,TRBV6-6,TRBJ2-7,CASSSRAAGEQYF,TGTGCCAGCAGTTCGAGGGCCGCTGGGGAGCAGTACTTC